This TCR beta chain derives from a study of OX40 agonist ivuxolimab in advanced cancers. As for the study in general: Dose-escalation patients suffered from hepatocellular carcinoma, melanoma, renal cell or head and neck cancer. Previous treatment with anti-PD-1, anti-PD-L1 or anti-CTLA-4 therapy was allowed; about 40% had received some.

Deletions cut 0 bases from V and 8 bases from J, with 5 bases between. This CDR3 has 11 amino acids. Germline CDR1 reads DFQATT; CDR2 reads SNEGSKA (reference sequence). The protocol was immunoSEQ multiplex PCR, while the TCRdb copy is restricted to in-frame clones and leaves out a portion. Counted here are some 58,000 clones, approximately 91% occurring once; the ten biggest clones make up roughly 0.69%. Here the sequenced sample was CD4+ or CD8+ T cells sorted from blood, taken in a trial of the OX40 agonist ivuxolimab. The V call is TRBV20-1, the J call TRBJ2-1; D call uncertain. This sequence originates from an adult with an advanced solid tumor such as melanoma, head and neck, liver or kidney cancer. As DNA, the CDR3 is TGCAGTGCTAGAGATCCGGATGAGCAGTTCTTC. Its protein product is CSARDPDEQFF.